The rows below give T cell receptor beta chains drawn from one sample of a study of T cell repertoires in cytomegalovirus infection. TCRdb reprocessed the reads via MiXCR and lists one record per CDR3 protein. The sample holds approximately 150,000 distinct CDR3 sequences, about 6% seen once. Sequenced input: PBMCs. Receptors originate from a human donor in good health (CMV status not recorded). Some clones in this sample may be carry-over from other donors' samples. CDR3s leave out the opening cysteine and the closing phenylalanine or tryptophan.

CDR3	V	J
ASSWDRGLYGYT	TRBV7-9	TRBJ1-2
ASSTGEGGNQPQH	TRBV7-2	TRBJ1-5
ASSPGQDISPLH	TRBV7-2	TRBJ1-6
ASSLTMVRNTEAF	TRBV7-2	TRBJ1-1
ASRVSGTGVTDTQY	TRBV2	TRBJ2-3
ASSQAGGLYNEQF	TRBV28	TRBJ2-1
ASSPSVRRFRETQY	TRBV7-2	TRBJ2-5
ASSLLLARGDEQF	TRBV5-5	TRBJ2-1
ASSLPGDNQPQH	TRBV7-9	TRBJ1-5
ASSIAAGEAF	TRBV19	TRBJ1-1
ASSGEMSSNQPQH	TRBV25-1	TRBJ1-5
ASSSVRGTEAF	TRBV6-2/TRBV6-3	TRBJ1-1
ASSLNRGTGELF	TRBV7-2	TRBJ2-2
ASSIRVGQVGNEQF	TRBV7-6	TRBJ2-1
ASSQGLSGNTIY	TRBV4-2	TRBJ1-3
ASSLGTGYNSPLH	TRBV5-6	TRBJ1-6
SARDPTASRGNQPQH	TRBV20-1	TRBJ1-5
SVDPSGGSVGNEQF	TRBV29-1	TRBJ2-1
ASSRQNRGEQY	TRBV18	TRBJ2-7
ASSVAGGFGANVLT	TRBV7-9	TRBJ2-6
ASNQYTEAF	TRBV28	TRBJ1-1
ASSKPRQGATEAF	TRBV7-2	TRBJ1-1
ASSRGFSRNTEAF	TRBV7-2	TRBJ1-1
ASSLPYGESSYEQY	TRBV28	TRBJ2-7
ASSYRPRDLGSPLH	TRBV6-6	TRBJ1-6
AVGTGTVTYEQY	TRBV10-3	TRBJ2-7
ASSQEFLAGGRETQY	TRBV3-1	TRBJ2-5
ASSLRTTPDNEQF	TRBV7-9	TRBJ2-1
ASSYSSPGRSSSGNTIY	TRBV6-6	TRBJ1-3
SARGAGGTRYEQY	TRBV20-1	TRBJ2-7
ASSFLTEAF	TRBV12-3/TRBV12-4	TRBJ1-1
ASSAVNEKLF	TRBV6-2/TRBV6-3	TRBJ1-4
ASLGQAVEKLF	TRBV10-2	TRBJ1-4
AISVLAGVMNTGELF	TRBV10-3	TRBJ2-2
ASRFTASSYNEQF	TRBV2	TRBJ2-1
ASSAGQGRGETQY	TRBV2	TRBJ2-5
ASSLKGQGIVELF	TRBV7-2	TRBJ2-2
ASSGGGWGYGYT	TRBV25-1	TRBJ1-2
ASSLLAGGGQETQY	TRBV28	TRBJ2-5
SAPGTGGAVPETQY	TRBV20-1	TRBJ2-5
ASSQDKGQPQH	TRBV4-3	TRBJ1-5
ASSTDRVPYEQY	TRBV9	TRBJ2-7
ASRNQVLGGELF	TRBV12-3/TRBV12-4	TRBJ2-2
ASSAWDSPFSSGNTIY	TRBV2	TRBJ1-3
ASSLGGGGAEYNEQF	TRBV5-4	TRBJ2-1
ASSLVTYEQY	TRBV7-2	TRBJ2-7
ASTIGQNQPQH	TRBV12-3/TRBV12-4	TRBJ1-5
ASTPDRGYGNTIY	TRBV7-2	TRBJ1-3
ASSLRAGSEAF	TRBV7-2	TRBJ1-1
ASSSRPTDTQY	TRBV7-6	TRBJ2-3
ASSATGTSYEQY	TRBV9	TRBJ2-7
ASSLGRLGGNSNQPQH	TRBV7-9	TRBJ1-5
ASSPGQGSSSGANVLT	TRBV18	TRBJ2-6
SARDRGGNQPQH	TRBV20-1	TRBJ1-5
ASSLSGVSTEAF	TRBV12-3/TRBV12-4	TRBJ1-1
ASSHRHRPIFGGTDTQY	TRBV14	TRBJ2-3
ASGLSLSEAF	TRBV12-5	TRBJ1-1
ASSFVRDEQF	TRBV7-2	TRBJ2-1
ASSATAFYGYT	TRBV7-9	TRBJ1-2
ASSHPSRADYGYT	TRBV4-2	TRBJ1-2